This T cell receptor beta chain was identified in a study of CD4 and CD8 cells across lung adenocarcinoma regions. Each CDR3 protein gets one entry after TCRdb re-called the PCR reads with MiXCR. The sample lists about 20,000 distinct CDR3 sequences, roughly 56% occurring once. CDR1 MNHNS and CDR2 SASEGT come from the germline V gene. The CDR3 extends over 11 amino acids. V was pared by 6 bases and J by 8 bases, with 8 bases between. The patients had localized lung adenocarcinoma, a non-small cell subtype. The gene calls are TRBV6-1 and TRBJ2-1; no firm D call. Input material: CD8+ T cells from the center of a lung tumor. The sequence was obtained from a female donor with lung adenocarcinoma. The CD4 and CD8 labels of this study may be unreliable. The CDR3 protein is CASSLGDEQFF. The CDR3 bases are TGTGCCAGCAGCCTTGGGGATGAGCAGTTCTTC.